Presented here are 2 T cell receptor beta chains from one specimen sequenced in a study of blood T cell repertoires in COVID-19. Measured with immunoSEQ multiplex PCR; TCRdb has only the in-frame clones, and not every one. The sample has 50,000 to 65,000 clones, over 60% seen once; the top ten hold 4.5% to 5%. Material: peripheral blood. All receptors come from a woman aged 65 to 85 with COVID-19, enrolled during active disease.

V and J are TRBV29-1 and TRBJ1-2; 11 nucleotides align to TRBD1. J lost 7 bases, V lost 1 base, and 2 bases had no gene match. Looked up from germline, CDR1 is SQVTM and CDR2 is ANQGSEA. The CDR3 runs 13 residues. The CDR3 DNA is TGCAGCGTTGAAGGGGGGACAGGGGGTGGCTACACCTTC. This encodes CSVEGGTGGGYTF.

The chain has TRBV2 and TRBJ1-1; TRBD1 is a possible D gene (5 bases). Germline V gives CDR1 SNHLY, CDR2 FYNNEI. The V end lost 10 bases, the J end lost 5 bases, and 26 bases lay between the germline ends. The CDR3 is made up of 16 amino acids. This chain's CDR3 is CAKGRMTADGGTEAFF. As DNA, the CDR3 is TGTGCCAAAGGGCGGATGACGGCGGACGGGGGGACTGAAGCTTTCTTT.